Detailed here is one TCR beta chain. Specimens carried about 1-10 million cryopreserved PBMC before DNA extraction. The entry originates in a study of long-term antiretroviral therapy in people with HIV. This was the immunoSEQ v3.0 assay at survey level. Assay used: immunoSEQ multiplex PCR; TCRdb lists only in-frame clones, some missing. The sample shows around 26,000 clones, more than 85% of them seen only once. Specimen: unsorted PBMCs, collected 7.6 years after starting antiretroviral therapy. This TCR was sampled from a middle-aged woman with HIV.

In nucleotides, the CDR3 is TGTGCCAGCAGCCCCTTTTCGAACACCGGGGAGCTGTTTTTT. Encoded protein: CASSPFSNTGELFF. This rearrangement joins TRBV7-2 to TRBJ2-2, with unresolved D. The V end lost 5 bases, the J end lost 0 bases, and 7 bases lay between the germline ends. The CDR3 loop spans 14 amino acids. The germline V gene encodes CDR1 SGHTA and CDR2 FQGNSA.